Sequencing of this TCR beta chain was carried out in a study of cytomegalovirus exposure and HLA in healthy donors. Across the study: Most genotyped donors, around 86% of about 400, had Caucasian-associated genetic ancestry.

The primer mix had 60 Vbeta and 13 Jbeta primers. Clones were read by immunoSEQ multiplex PCR, and TCRdb kept only the in-frame ones, dropping some. Of some 89,000 clones listed, about three quarters are singletons. The CDR3 spans 16 residues. V dropped 0 bases and J dropped 5; count of bases not matched to a gene: 6. Looked up from germline, CDR1 is SGHVS and CDR2 is FNYEAQ. Overall study results and limits: More clonal expansion characterized HLA-associated TCR beta chains than equally common others in a later analysis. One later analysis reportedly identified an Asian-associated ancestry cluster that showed fewer N-insertions than the roughly 600-donor mean.

There are a few counts of this clone. Its antigen is still unknown. Source material: PBMCs. The rearrangement links TRBV7-6 to TRBJ1-4; 7 positions match TRBD1. The TCR comes from a man in his 60s in good health and CMV-seronegative. The DNA of the CDR3 is TGTGCCAGCAGCTTAGCCCCCCAGGGGGTGAATGAAAAACTGTTTTTT. Residues: CASSLAPQGVNEKLFF.